This T cell receptor (beta chain) stems from a study of early T cells in non-severe SARS-CoV-2 infection. Study-wide findings and caveats: Database matching using VDJdb favored anti-spike CD8 responses, with private and CD4 specificities left missing.

This clonotype was detected a few times. No antigen is known for it. Germline V gene sequence: CDR1 SGHRS, CDR2 YFSETQ. The junction had 6 bases not matched to a gene; V was cut back by 0 bases and J by 1 base. CDR3 length: 16 residues. Attachment of unique molecular identifiers was made to individual cDNA molecules. Each CDR3 protein is one row after TCRdb ran MiXCR on the 5' RACE reads. The sample holds around 80,000 distinct CDR3 sequences, about 10% seen once. The sequencing here drew on whole blood, taken at baseline. This receptor was taken from an adult who was a healthcare worker with PCR-confirmed SARS-CoV-2 infection or an uninfected control (not recorded which). The J gene is TRBJ2-5, the V gene TRBV5-1, with 7 bases aligning to TRBD1. CDR3 nucleotide sequence: TGCGCCAGCAGCTTGGGGACAGGCGTAATCCAAGAGACCCAGTACTTC. It codes for CASSLGTGVIQETQYF.